Following are 32 T cell receptor beta chains from one sample sequenced in a study of cytomegalovirus exposure and HLA in healthy donors. PCR amplification relied on 60 Vbeta primers (plus 13 Jbeta primers). Clones were read by immunoSEQ multiplex PCR, and TCRdb kept only the in-frame ones, dropping some. The data contain roughly 67,000 clones, about four fifths of them singletons. Sequencing was performed on PBMCs. The origin of the receptors is a woman aged 25 to 45 in good health and CMV-seronegative.

This CDR3 reads CASSVGEGVAYEQYF. The DNA of the CDR3 is TGTGCCAGCAGTGTCGGGGAGGGCGTCGCCTACGAGCAGTACTTC. This rearrangement joins TRBV6-1 to TRBJ2-5, with TRBD2 matching 7 bases. The J call is doubtful: the DNA matches TRBJ2-7 better. The germline gives CDR1 MNHNS, CDR2 SASEGT. The CDR3 is 15 residues long.

The chain carries TRBV27 and TRBJ1-1; weak D call: TRBD1 (5 bases). The V end was cut by 3 bases, the J end by 4 bases, with 15 bases between. The V gene's germline CDR1 is MNHEY and CDR2 SMNVEV (reference sequence). This CDR3 has 15 amino acids. CDR3 protein: CASSLSPGRITEAFF. The CDR3 DNA sequence: TGTGCCAGCAGTTTGTCCCCAGGGAGGATCACTGAAGCTTTCTTT.

This chain connects TRBV6-5 to TRBJ1-2; D is uncertain. The CDR3 is made up of 12 amino acids. The V gene lost 2 bases and the J gene lost 13 bases, with 14 bases spanning the gap. Germline values: CDR1 MNHEY, CDR2 SVGAGI. CDR3 sequence: CASSYPRGSFTF. CDR3 DNA sequence: TGTGCCAGCAGTTACCCCCGCGGGAGCTTCACCTTC.

The chain joins TRBV5-1 to TRBJ2-5; TRBD1 might be the D (7 bases). The end of the DNA is better explained by TRBJ2-7, so the J call may be wrong. This CDR3 spans 15 amino acids. Looked up from germline, CDR1 is SGHRS and CDR2 is YFSETQ. The CDR3 reads CASSLSAGGHYEQYF. The CDR3 DNA reads as TGCGCCAGCAGCTTGTCGGCAGGGGGGCACTACGAGCAGTACTTC.

This clone was counted a few times. The chain joins TRBV30 to TRBJ2-5, with 8 bases identical to TRBD2. The CDR3 extends over 16 amino acids. The V and J ends lost 0 bases and 1 base, in that order; junction bases with no gene match: 7. Germline CDR1 GTSNPN, CDR2 SVGIG (reference sequence). The CDR3 nucleotides read TGTGCCTGGAGTGTACCAGTCAGCGGGGGCCAAGAGACCCAGTACTTC. It encodes CAWSVPVSGGQETQYF.

V gene TRBV21-1 combines with J gene TRBJ2-5; the listed D gene, TRBD1, was not tested against the DNA. TRBV21-1 is marked as a pseudogene. The CDR3 spans 19 residues. The CDR3 DNA reads as TGTGCCAGCAGCAAAGGGGAACAGGGGGCGCCCCTAAACCAAGAGACCCAGTACTTC. It is translated as CASSKGEQGAPLNQETQYF.

V and J are TRBV27 and TRBJ1-3; 7 bases align to TRBD1. The CDR3 totals 16 residues. Germline V CDR1 and CDR2: MNHEY, SMNVEV (reference sequence). The trim removed 4 bases at V and 0 bases at J, leaving 6 bases unmatched. In DNA, the CDR3 is TGTGCCAGCAGTTCTAATAGGGGGCACTCTGGAAACACCATATATTTT. This gives the protein CASSSNRGHSGNTIYF.

This clone was seen just once. The V gene is TRBV28, the J gene TRBJ1-1, with D unclear. Per germline, CDR1 MDHEN and CDR2 SYDVKM. V lost 6 bases to trimming and J lost 10 bases, with 12 bases between them. This CDR3 spans 11 amino acids. In DNA, the CDR3 is TGTGCCAGCAGAGACTTGCTAAGAGCTTTCTTT. It translates to CASRDLLRAFF.

CDR3: CASRLNTGRREAFF. The CDR3 coding sequence is TGTGCCAGCAGATTAAATACAGGAAGACGTGAGGCTTTCTTT. This chain connects TRBV6-5 to TRBJ1-1; tentatively, D is TRBD1 (5 bases). Deletions cut 6 bases from V and 11 bases from J, with 22 bases between. Germline V gene data show CDR1 as MNHEY and CDR2 as SVGAGI. The CDR3 extends over 14 amino acids.

The chain has TRBV5-6 and TRBJ2-1; TRBD2 might be the D (7 bases). Between the trimmed V and J ends, which lost 4 bases and 5 bases, there was a span of 13 bases. CDR3 length: 14 residues. CDR1 and CDR2 (germline): SGHDT, YYEEEE. The CDR3 coding sequence is TGTGCCAGCAGCGAGGGGGGGGGAAACAATGAGCAGTTCTTC. Its translation is CASSEGGGNNEQFF. The full variable domain, with the rest looked up from reference TRBV5-6 and TRBJ2-1, is DAGVTQSPTHLIKTRGQQVTLRCSPKSGHDTVSWYQQALGQGPQFIFQYYEEEERQRGNFPDRFSGHQFPNYSSELNVNALLLGDSALYLCASSEGGGNNEQFFGPGTRLTVL.

This clone appeared a few times. This sequence joins TRBV10-1 and TRBJ2-5; 12 bases match TRBD2. The V gene's germline CDR1 is WNHNN and CDR2 SYGVQD (reference sequence). The CDR3 runs to 22 residues. The ends lost 2 bases at V and 7 bases at J; junction bases unmatched: 26. This CDR3 reads CASSEPSRVSPLLAGGLRTQYF. In DNA form, the CDR3 reads TGCGCCAGCAGTGAGCCCTCAAGGGTTAGTCCCTTACTAGCGGGGGGTTTACGGACCCAGTACTTC.

The genes are TRBV28 and TRBJ2-5; D may be TRBD1 (6 bases). Germline assignment: CDR1 MDHEN and CDR2 SYDVKM. The CDR3 runs to 11 residues. Trimming cost V 5 bases and J 9 bases, with 10 bases left between them. DNA for the CDR3: TGTGCCAGCAGTCGGAACAGGGCCCAGTACTTC. It translates to CASSRNRAQYF.

V and J are TRBV14 and TRBJ2-3; TRBD2 aligns across 9 bases. The germline V gene encodes CDR1 SGHDN and CDR2 FVKESK. J lost 2 bases, V lost 3 bases, and 6 bases had no gene match. The CDR3 covers 16 residues. CDR3 residues: CASSQVAGAPTDTQYF. CDR3 sequence (DNA): TGTGCCAGCAGCCAGGTAGCGGGGGCCCCCACAGATACGCAGTATTTT.

V usage is TRBV6-5 and J usage is TRBJ2-3, with D possibly being TRBD2 (6 bases). The CDR3 spans 13 residues. The V and J ends lost 5 bases and 1 base respectively, with 7 bases between them. The germline V gene has CDR1 MNHEY and CDR2 SVGAGI. In nucleotides, the CDR3 is TGTGCCAGCAGTAAGCGGGGCACAGATACGCAGTATTTT. This translates into CASSKRGTDTQYF.

The gene calls are TRBV20-1 and TRBJ2-1; 8 bases are a match to TRBD1. J was trimmed by 14 bases and V by 5 bases; bases with no gene match: 5. The CDR3 sequence is 10 residues long. Germline CDR1 and CDR2: DFQATT and SNEGSKA (reference sequence). The CDR3 sequence is CSAPSGQEFF. The DNA for the CDR3 is TGCAGTGCTCCTTCGGGACAGGAGTTCTTC.

The V and J genes are TRBV28 and TRBJ1-4; 10 positions match TRBD1. CDR3 size: 15 residues. CDR1 and CDR2 from the germline V gene are MDHEN and SYDVKM. The V gene end was trimmed by 6 bases and the J gene end by 7 bases; junction bases not matched to a gene: 8. DNA for the CDR3: TGTGCCAGCAGGCTCCTGACAGGGGGCGGTGAAAAACTGTTTTTT. As protein: CASRLLTGGGEKLFF.

The chain joins TRBV6-5 to TRBJ2-5; D may be TRBD2 (6 bases). The CDR3 loop spans 16 amino acids. Germline CDR1 reads MNHEY; CDR2 reads SVGAGI. V was shortened by 0 bases and J by 3 bases, with 14 bases between the two germline ends. CDR3 bases: TGTGCCAGCAGTTACTCGACGGGGGTTGGGAAAGAGACCCAGTACTTC. This sequence encodes CASSYSTGVGKETQYF.

This clone occurred a few times. The chain links TRBV4-3 to TRBJ2-7; TRBD1 matches 10 bases. V was pared by 3 bases and J by 4 bases, with 9 bases of the junction left unmatched. From germline, CDR1 is LGHNA and CDR2 YSLEER. The CDR3 has 16 amino acids. The CDR3 is CASSHSGTGESYEQYF. The CDR3 nucleotides read TGCGCCAGCAGCCATTCAGGGACAGGGGAATCATACGAGCAGTACTTC.

This clone was observed a handful of times. The CDR3 nucleotides are TGTGCCAGTAGTCTCGGACTAGCGGGGAGCTCCTACAATGAGCAGTTCTTC. Protein product: CASSLGLAGSSYNEQFF. This rearrangement joins TRBV19 to TRBJ2-1; 12 bases are shared with TRBD2. The CDR3 consists of 17 residues. From germline, CDR1 is LNHDA and CDR2 SQIVND (reference sequence). V was clipped by 5 bases and J by 0 bases; unmatched bases: 5.

V and J are TRBV9 and TRBJ2-6; 8 bases agree with TRBD1. The CDR3 has 19 amino acids. V dropped 3 bases and J dropped 0; count of bases not matched to a gene: 11. Germline V gene lookup returns CDR1 SGDLS and CDR2 YYNGEE. The CDR3: CASSDFATGDYSGANVLTF. Here the CDR3 DNA reads TGTGCCAGCAGCGACTTCGCGACAGGGGATTACTCTGGGGCCAACGTCCTGACTTTC.

The genes are TRBV4-1 and TRBJ2-2, with 8 bases identical to TRBD2. Germline lookup yields CDR1 MGHRA and CDR2 YSYEKL. CDR3 size: 17 residues. V was clipped by 4 bases and J by 1 base; unmatched bases: 8. CDR3 in DNA: TGCGCCAGCAGCCGCCAGGGAGCGGGGGTGAACACCGGGGAGCTGTTTTTT. It encodes CASSRQGAGVNTGELFF.

This chain connects TRBV18 to TRBJ2-5; D remains unclear. V lost 3 bases to trimming and J lost 1 base, with 3 bases between them. Germline V CDR1 and CDR2: KGHSH, LQKENI. The CDR3 is made up of 12 amino acids. CDR3 region: CASSPSQETQYF. Here the CDR3 DNA reads TGTGCCAGCTCACCCTCCCAAGAGACCCAGTACTTC.

This chain joins TRBV12-5 and TRBJ2-6, with a possible D match to TRBD2 (6 bases). Germline values: CDR1 LGHNT, CDR2 FRNRAP. The CDR3 is made up of 17 amino acids. Between the trimmed V and J ends, which lost 6 bases and 1 base, there was a span of 16 bases. Here the CDR3 reads CASGGVSGTSGANVLTF. CDR3 bases: TGTGCTAGTGGGGGGGTTAGCGGTACTTCTGGGGCCAACGTCCTGACTTTC.

The chain couples TRBV11-3 to TRBJ1-6; D is uncertain. Germline V CDR1 and CDR2: SGHNT, YENEEA. This CDR3 spans 16 amino acids. Trimming took off 5 bases at V and 0 bases at J, with 11 bases between the two ends. The CDR3 region is CASSREGVSYNSPLHF. In DNA form, the CDR3 reads TGTGCCAGCAGCCGCGAGGGCGTCTCCTATAATTCACCCCTCCACTTT. Filled out from reference TRBV11-3 and TRBJ1-6, the complete variable domain reads EAGVVQSPRYKIIEKKQPVAFWCNPISGHNTLYWYLQNLGQGPELLIRYENEEAVDDSQLPKDRFSAERLKGVDSTLKIQPAELGDSAVYLCASSREGVSYNSPLHFGNGTRLTVT.

The chain is built from TRBV5-4 and TRBJ2-1, with 11 bases aligning to TRBD2. Germline values: CDR1 SGHNT, CDR2 YYREEE (reference sequence). The CDR3 contains 12 residues. Trimming cost V 4 bases and J 16 bases; bases outside gene matches: 7. CDR3 bases: TGTGCCAGCAGCCCCCTAGCGGGGGGCCCATTCTTC. Translation: CASSPLAGGPFF.

The DNA of the CDR3 is TGCAGCGCCGGGACAGGGGACCCTGGGGCCAACGTCCTGACTTTC. The encoded protein is CSAGTGDPGANVLTF. J is TRBJ2-6 and V is TRBV29-1, with 10 bases identical to TRBD1. Trimming cost V 7 bases and J 2 bases; bases outside gene matches: 5. The CDR3 totals 15 residues. Germline V gene sequence: CDR1 SQVTM, CDR2 ANQGSEA.

The rearrangement uses TRBV5-1 and TRBJ1-3, with 8 bases lining up with TRBD1. The V gene end was trimmed by 0 bases and the J gene end by 3 bases; junction bases not matched to a gene: 5. CDR1 is SGHRS, CDR2 YFSETQ, per germline. The CDR3 loop spans 16 amino acids. The CDR3 sequence: CASSLGGTGGGNTIYF. CDR3 bases: TGCGCCAGCAGCTTGGGAGGGACAGGCGGTGGAAACACCATATATTTT.

This clone has a single count. This chain uses TRBV5-1 with TRBJ2-3; D might be TRBD1 (6 bases). Germline loops: CDR1 SGHRS, CDR2 YFSETQ. The V end lost 2 bases, the J end lost 1 base, and 8 bases lay between the germline ends. This CDR3 contains 14 residues. For the CDR3, the DNA is TGCGCCAGCAGCTTAAGGACAGGCACAGATACGCAGTATTTT. This translates into CASSLRTGTDTQYF.

J is TRBJ2-5 and V is TRBV5-5; the D gene is possibly TRBD1 (5 bases). V was cut by 0 bases and J by 2 bases, with 11 bases left in between. CDR3 length equals 15 residues. Germline V lookup: CDR1 SGHKS, CDR2 YYEKEE (reference sequence). Here the CDR3 reads CASSLVAGLQETQYF. The CDR3 nucleotides read TGTGCCAGCAGCTTGGTCGCAGGGTTACAAGAGACCCAGTACTTC.

This clone came up a few times. CDR3 protein: CASGGTGGEETQYF. The CDR3 DNA is TGTGCCAGCGGTGGGACAGGGGGCGAAGAGACCCAGTACTTC. The chain links TRBV6-1 to TRBJ2-5; 12 bases match TRBD1. The CDR3 is 14 amino acids. The germline V gene has CDR1 MNHNS and CDR2 SASEGT. Trimming at V came to 8 bases and at J to 3 bases, leaving 4 bases not matched to a gene.

The chain employs TRBV30 and TRBJ2-7; D unclear. Trimming left V 4 bases short and J 0 bases short, with 13 bases between. From germline, CDR1 is GTSNPN and CDR2 SVGIG (reference sequence). CDR3 size: 14 residues. The CDR3 DNA reads as TGTGCCTGGACGAAACTGCCGGGCTCCTACGAGCAGTACTTC. This translates into CAWTKLPGSYEQYF.

This chain uses TRBV14 with TRBJ2-7; 9 bases map to TRBD2. Germline loops: CDR1 SGHDN, CDR2 FVKESK. V lost 2 bases to trimming and J lost 6 bases; unmatched junction nucleotides: 11. This CDR3 has 16 residues. CDR3 DNA: TGTGCCAGCAGCCAAATGGGACTAGCAAATCGAGGCGAGCAGTACTTC. Amino acids: CASSQMGLANRGEQYF.